The 31 T cell receptor beta chains presented below share a single source sample, sequenced in a study of T cell repertoires in cytomegalovirus infection. MiXCR was run by TCRdb on the reads, yielding one entry per CDR3 protein. This table holds some 200,000 distinct CDR3 sequences, approximately 9.6% found once. Sequencing was done on a sample of PBMCs. The receptor source for this set is a human donor in good health (CMV status not recorded). Some clones in this sample may be carry-over from other donors' samples.

This clonotype occurred many times. V is TRBV6-5 and J is TRBJ2-5, with no clear D. CDR1 and CDR2 from the germline V gene are MNHEY and SVGAGI. The CDR3 covers 13 residues. Between the trimmed V and J ends, which lost 0 bases and 5 bases, there was a span of 7 bases. Here the CDR3 DNA reads TGTGCCAGCAGTTACTCGATTTCGGAGACCCAGTACTTC. It encodes CASSYSISETQYF.

This clonotype came up many times. The chain joins TRBV7-2 to TRBJ1-2; D might be TRBD1 (6 bases). V lost 1 base, J lost 7 bases, and 16 bases lay in between. The CDR3 has 15 amino acids. CDR1 is SGHTA, CDR2 FQGNSA, per germline. CDR3 nucleotides: TGTGCCAGCAGCTTAGTTTCGGGGGGCGGGAGTGGCTACACCTTC. It specifies CASSLVSGGGSGYTF.

Comment on this clonotype: At one boundary the junction diverges from the germline segment, which might be a read error. The gene calls are TRBV5-1 and TRBJ1-1; D unresolved. Germline CDR1 SGHRS, CDR2 YFSETQ. The length of the CDR3 is 13 residues. The CDR3 is CSSSYSDSTEAFF. DNA of the CDR3: TGCTCCAGCAGCTACTCAGATTCCACTGAAGCTTTCTTT. Full variable domain (outside the CDR3, taken from reference TRBV5-1 and TRBJ1-1): KAGVTQTPRYLIKTRGQQVTLSCSPISGHRSVSWYQQTPGQGLQFLFEYFSETQRNKGNFPGRFSGRQFSNSRSEMNVSTLELGDSALYLCSSSYSDSTEAFFGQGTRLTVV.

This clonotype was detected many times. J is TRBJ2-5 and V is TRBV7-2; D not certain. The V and J ends lost 5 bases and 0 bases respectively, with 10 bases between them. The CDR3 totals 14 residues. Germline V gene sequence: CDR1 SGHTA, CDR2 FQGNSA. The CDR3 loop is CASSVEVYQETQYF. CDR3 nucleotides: TGTGCCAGCAGCGTCGAAGTGTACCAAGAGACCCAGTACTTC.

This clonotype was detected ten times or more. V and J are TRBV28 and TRBJ2-2, with 7 bases identical to TRBD1. J gave up 4 bases and V 1 base, and 9 bases lay outside the gene matches. The CDR3 runs 17 residues. Germline-derived CDR1 and CDR2 are MDHEN and SYDVKM. CDR3 in amino acids: CASSLFRDSTTTGELFF. CDR3 nucleotides: TGTGCCAGCAGTTTATTCCGGGACAGTACCACCACCGGGGAGCTGTTTTTT.

The chain joins TRBV20-1 to TRBJ2-3; D gene unclear. This CDR3 is 12 amino acids long. Trimming cost V 1 base and J 4 bases, with 6 bases left between them. CDR1 is DFQATT, CDR2 SNEGSKA, per germline (reference sequence). The CDR3 sequence: CSARVVADTQYF. The DNA of the CDR3 is TGCAGTGCTAGAGTAGTGGCAGATACGCAGTATTTT.

This clonotype was seen a single time. CDR3 sequence: CSARVGGRQPQHF. CDR3 coding DNA: TGCAGTGCTAGAGTGGGGGGACGGCAGCCCCAGCATTTT. V gene TRBV20-1 combines with J gene TRBJ1-5; D may be TRBD1 (5 bases). The CDR3 extends over 13 amino acids. V was cut by 1 base and J by 7 bases, with 11 bases left in between. Germline assignment: CDR1 DFQATT and CDR2 SNEGSKA (reference sequence).

This clonotype was found many times. The genes are TRBV10-2 and TRBJ2-7; D perhaps matches TRBD1 (5 bases). Trimming removed 0 bases at V and 2 bases at J, with 11 bases between. The CDR3 loop spans 15 amino acids. The germline gives CDR1 WSHSY, CDR2 SAAADI. The chain's CDR3 is CASSESGVPTYEQYF. The CDR3 nucleotides read TGCGCCAGCAGTGAGTCAGGGGTTCCTACCTACGAGCAGTACTTC.

This clonotype has just a few counts. The chain has TRBV7-9 and TRBJ2-7; perhaps TRBD2 as D (5 bases). Trimming pared 1 base from V and 4 bases from J, leaving 17 bases between. The CDR3 length is 16 residues. The germline V gene has CDR1 SEHNR and CDR2 FQNEAQ (reference sequence). Here the CDR3 reads CASSLVVGITLYEQYF. CDR3 nucleotides: TGTGCCAGCAGCTTAGTCGTCGGGATTACTCTGTACGAGCAGTACTTC.

This clonotype was seen at least ten times. CDR3 in amino acids: CASSSTEGGGNQPQHF. In DNA, the CDR3 is TGTGCCAGCAGCTCGACGGAAGGGGGGGGCAATCAGCCCCAGCATTTT. The J gene is TRBJ1-5, the V gene TRBV7-9, with D perhaps TRBD1 (6 bases). Germline-derived CDR1 and CDR2 are SEHNR and FQNEAQ (reference sequence). V lost 4 bases and J lost 2, with 15 bases in between. The CDR3 spans 16 residues.

This clonotype was counted ten times or more. The gene calls are TRBV7-2 and TRBJ2-3, with D perhaps TRBD1 or TRBD2 (7 bases each). The V gene's germline CDR1 is SGHTA and CDR2 FQGNSA. Trimming left V 8 bases short and J 10 bases short, with 13 bases between. The CDR3 has 11 residues. The CDR3 DNA sequence: TGTGCCAGCGGTCAGGGGGGGGCGCAGTATTTT. Protein: CASGQGGAQYF.

This clonotype has more than one count but fewer than ten. This chain links TRBV28 with TRBJ2-7; D unresolved. The CDR3 is 13 amino acids. V was shortened by 3 bases and J by 2 bases, with 8 bases between the two germline ends. Germline values: CDR1 MDHEN, CDR2 SYDVKM. The CDR3 sequence: CASSFPGPYEQYF. The CDR3 region has the DNA TGTGCCAGCAGTTTTCCCGGACCCTACGAGCAGTACTTC.

CDR3 in amino acids: CSVEENRGRGEQYF. DNA of the CDR3: TGCAGCGTTGAAGAAAACAGGGGGCGCGGAGAGCAGTACTTC. V and J are TRBV29-1 and TRBJ2-7, with 9 bases fitting TRBD1. The germline V gene has CDR1 SQVTM and CDR2 ANQGSEA. The trim removed 0 bases at V and 7 bases at J, leaving 7 bases unmatched. The CDR3 totals 14 residues.

V and J are TRBV9 and TRBJ2-7, with 8 bases that match TRBD1. The trim removed 4 bases at V and 2 bases at J, leaving 5 bases unmatched. The length of the CDR3 is 14 residues. Germline assignment: CDR1 SGDLS and CDR2 YYNGEE. CDR3 loop: CASSNDRGTYEQYF. CDR3 nucleotide sequence: TGTGCCAGCAGCAACGACAGGGGCACCTACGAGCAGTACTTC.

This clonotype was counted many times. The chain recombines TRBV7-2 with TRBJ1-4; 7 bases fit TRBD1. J was trimmed by 7 bases and V by 0 bases; bases with no gene match: 5. This CDR3 region has 15 residues. The germline CDR1 and CDR2 sequences are SGHTA and FQGNSA. This chain's CDR3 is CASSLARQGGEKLFF. CDR3 DNA sequence: TGTGCCAGCAGCTTAGCGAGACAGGGTGGTGAAAAACTGTTTTTT.

This clonotype was seen a handful of times. The V gene is TRBV27, the J gene TRBJ2-1; 10 positions agree with TRBD2. V shed 4 bases and J 7 bases; nucleotides not matched to a gene: 13. Looked up from germline, CDR1 is MNHEY and CDR2 is SMNVEV (reference sequence). This CDR3 comprises 17 residues. CDR3 coding DNA: TGTGCCAGCAGTTCCGTCCGCCCTAGCGGGAGAGGGAATGAGCAGTTCTTC. This codes for CASSSVRPSGRGNEQFF.

This clonotype was found a few times. CDR3 region: CSVERRQGYEQYF. The CDR3 nucleotides are TGCAGCGTTGAACGACGACAGGGTTACGAGCAGTACTTC. V usage is TRBV29-1 and J usage is TRBJ2-7; 7 bases map to TRBD1. Germline CDR1 is SQVTM and CDR2 is ANQGSEA. The CDR3 extends over 13 amino acids. With V trimmed by 2 bases and J by 4 bases, 5 bases remained unmatched.

This clonotype showed up many times. The chain carries TRBV7-6 and TRBJ1-2; no clear D gene. Trimming took off 1 base at V and 3 bases at J, with 15 bases between the two ends. Germline V gene sequence: CDR1 SGHVS, CDR2 FNYEAQ. The CDR3 is 16 amino acids. CDR3 nucleotide sequence: TGTGCCAGCAGCTTAGGACCACGCGGCAGCTACTATGGCTACACCTTC. Translated: CASSLGPRGSYYGYTF.

There are a few counts of this clonotype. V gene TRBV12-3 or TRBV12-4 combines with J gene TRBJ2-5; TRBD1 matches 9 bases. V gave up 6 bases and J gave up 7 bases; unmatched junction bases: 9. The length of the CDR3 is 14 residues. CDR3 sequence (DNA): TGTGCCAGCAGAACCGGGACAGGGTCCGGGACCCAGTACTTC. Translated, it gives CASRTGTGSGTQYF.

This chain links TRBV3-1 with TRBJ1-5; no clear D gene. The germline V and J ends were trimmed by 0 bases and 6 bases, with 12 bases remaining between them. The CDR3 sequence is 15 residues long. Germline lookup yields CDR1 LGHDT and CDR2 YNNKEL (reference sequence). CDR3 region: CASSQDSRALQPQHF. The CDR3 coding sequence is TGTGCCAGCAGCCAAGATTCACGCGCCCTTCAGCCCCAGCATTTT. The complete variable domain, with remaining parts taken from reference TRBV3-1 and TRBJ1-5, reads DTAVSQTPKYLVTQMGNDKSIKCEQNLGHDTMYWYKQDSKKFLKIMFSYNNKELIINETVPNRFSPKSPDKAHLNLHINSLELGDSAVYFCASSQDSRALQPQHFGDGTRLSIL.

The V call is TRBV2, the J call TRBJ1-4; 7 bases line up with TRBD1. Trimming removed 4 bases from V and 5 bases from J; junction bases left unmatched: 4. The CDR3 consists of 14 residues. CDR1 is SNHLY and CDR2 is FYNNEI in the germline V gene. The CDR3 is CASSVGTANEKLFF. In nucleotides, the CDR3 is TGTGCCAGCAGTGTCGGGACAGCGAATGAAAAACTGTTTTTT.

In its sample, this clonotype was seen once. The V gene is TRBV25-1, the J gene TRBJ2-3; D is possibly TRBD2 (6 bases). Trimming took off 8 bases at V and 3 bases at J, with 18 bases between the two ends. This CDR3 comprises 15 residues. CDR1 is MGHDK, CDR2 SYGVNS, per germline. As DNA, the CDR3 is TGTGCCAGCTCCAGGCGGGGCTTGGGAACAGATACGCAGTATTTT. Translated: CASSRRGLGTDTQYF. Using reference TRBV25-1 and TRBJ2-3 for the parts outside the CDR3, the full variable domain is EADIYQTPRYLVIGTGKKITLECSQTMGHDKMYWYQQDPGMELHLIHYSYGVNSTEKGDLSSESTVSRIRTEHFPLTLESARPSHTSQYLCASSRRGLGTDTQYFGPGTRLTVL.

This clonotype was observed once. It may be a read error: a sequence one base away is much more abundant. This rearrangement joins TRBV7-2 to TRBJ2-7, with D maybe TRBD1 (5 bases). This CDR3 contains 13 residues. Germline loops: CDR1 SGHTA, CDR2 FQGNSA. CDR3 nucleotides: TGTCCCAGCAGCTTAAATCAGGGCTACGAGCAGTACTTC. It encodes CPSSLNQGYEQYF.

About this clonotype: This may arise from a read error, as a much more abundant clone is one base away. This chain uses TRBV6-6 with TRBJ2-2; D gene ambiguous. Germline-derived CDR1 and CDR2 are MNHNY and SVGAGI (reference sequence). This CDR3 region has 11 residues. V was shortened by 3 bases and J by 10 bases, with 6 bases between the two germline ends. CDR3 coding DNA: TGTGCCAGCAGTTATGGTGAGGAGCTGTTTTTT. Translated: CASSYGEELFF.

This chain uses TRBV29-1 with TRBJ1-1; tentatively, D is TRBD1 (6 bases). V dropped 7 bases and J dropped 8 bases, with 14 bases sitting between them. The CDR3 covers 11 residues. Germline V gene lookup returns CDR1 SQVTM and CDR2 ANQGSEA. CDR3 sequence reads: CSAAEGGEAFF. The DNA for the CDR3 is TGCAGCGCCGCGGAGGGGGGGGAAGCTTTCTTT.

Ten or more counts support this clonotype. The chain joins TRBV27 to TRBJ1-2, with D perhaps matching TRBD1 (6 bases). V was shortened by 10 bases and J by 4 bases, with 13 bases between the two germline ends. CDR3 size: 12 residues. Germline V gene data show CDR1 as MNHEY and CDR2 as SMNVEV (reference sequence). CDR3 in DNA: TGTGCCACCAAAGGACAGTCCTATGGCTACACCTTC. This sequence encodes CATKGQSYGYTF.

This clonotype was picked up many times. The chain combines TRBV7-3 with TRBJ1-2, with 11 bases aligning to TRBD1. Germline loops: CDR1 SGHTA, CDR2 FQGTGA. The CDR3 contains 15 residues. Trimming removed 4 bases from V and 5 bases from J; junction bases left unmatched: 6. This chain's CDR3 is CASSSGTGGNYGYTF. The CDR3 coding sequence is TGTGCCAGCAGCTCGGGGACAGGGGGGAATTATGGCTACACCTTC.

This clonotype was observed at least ten times. The gene calls are TRBV28 and TRBJ1-1, with a tentative D call TRBD1 (6 bases). Between the trimmed V and J ends, which lost 3 bases and 3 bases, there was a span of 14 bases. The CDR3 loop spans 15 amino acids. Germline-derived CDR1 and CDR2 are MDHEN and SYDVKM. This chain's CDR3 is CASSLILNRDTEAFF. Written as DNA, the CDR3 is TGTGCCAGCAGTTTGATCTTAAACAGGGACACTGAAGCTTTCTTT.

The sample holds many counts of this clonotype. This chain connects TRBV20-1 to TRBJ2-7; 11 positions agree with TRBD2. V dropped 6 bases and J dropped 2; count of bases not matched to a gene: 12. CDR3 length equals 16 residues. The germline CDR1 and CDR2 sequences are DFQATT and SNEGSKA (reference sequence). CDR3 residues: CSAEGVAGGPAYEQYF. CDR3 in DNA: TGCAGTGCGGAAGGAGTAGCGGGAGGGCCGGCCTACGAGCAGTACTTC.

This clonotype appeared many times. The rearrangement uses TRBV7-2 and TRBJ2-5; D could derive from TRBD1 or TRBD2 (5 bases each). Between the trimmed V and J ends, which lost 8 bases and 1 base, there was a span of 17 bases. The germline CDR1 and CDR2 sequences are SGHTA and FQGNSA. CDR3 length equals 15 residues. CDR3 DNA: TGTGCCAGCGGGCCGACTGGGACGCGCCAAGAGACCCAGTACTTC. Translated: CASGPTGTRQETQYF.

The DNA for the CDR3 is TGCGCCAGCAGCTCGAATATTGACAGGAGGAACACTGAAGCTTTCTTT. It translates to CASSSNIDRRNTEAFF. V is TRBV5-1 and J is TRBJ1-1; a possible D gene is TRBD1 (6 bases). The germline V and J ends were trimmed by 3 bases and 1 base, with 16 bases remaining between them. CDR1 is SGHRS and CDR2 is YFSETQ in the germline V gene. CDR3 length: 16 residues.